This paragraph reports one TCR beta chain. What it binds is not known. This specimen belongs to a study of T-cell memory formation after mild COVID-19. The CDR3 has 12 residues. Trimming cost V 7 bases and J 3 bases; bases outside gene matches: 4. CDR1 is SQVTM and CDR2 is ANQGSEA in the germline V gene. The authors produced TCR alpha and TCR beta cDNA libraries with sample barcodes and UMIs by 5'RACE using constant-segment primers. One entry per CDR3 protein, called by TCRdb with MiXCR from the 5' RACE reads. The sample carries 29,000 or so distinct CDR3 sequences, roughly an eighth recorded once. Study-wide findings and caveats: CD4+ bias marked clones expanding day 15 to 37, unlike balanced contracting clones.

The source material was PBMCs or a T cell subset sorted from them (not recorded which). The origin of this receptor is an adult woman who had mild COVID-19 (a few samples of this study predate the infection). Cell type and time point are not known. The chain combines TRBV29-1 with TRBJ2-3, with 7 bases identical to TRBD2. The CDR3: CSAERGTDTQYF. The CDR3 DNA reads TGCAGCGCCGAGCGGGGTACAGATACGCAGTATTTT.